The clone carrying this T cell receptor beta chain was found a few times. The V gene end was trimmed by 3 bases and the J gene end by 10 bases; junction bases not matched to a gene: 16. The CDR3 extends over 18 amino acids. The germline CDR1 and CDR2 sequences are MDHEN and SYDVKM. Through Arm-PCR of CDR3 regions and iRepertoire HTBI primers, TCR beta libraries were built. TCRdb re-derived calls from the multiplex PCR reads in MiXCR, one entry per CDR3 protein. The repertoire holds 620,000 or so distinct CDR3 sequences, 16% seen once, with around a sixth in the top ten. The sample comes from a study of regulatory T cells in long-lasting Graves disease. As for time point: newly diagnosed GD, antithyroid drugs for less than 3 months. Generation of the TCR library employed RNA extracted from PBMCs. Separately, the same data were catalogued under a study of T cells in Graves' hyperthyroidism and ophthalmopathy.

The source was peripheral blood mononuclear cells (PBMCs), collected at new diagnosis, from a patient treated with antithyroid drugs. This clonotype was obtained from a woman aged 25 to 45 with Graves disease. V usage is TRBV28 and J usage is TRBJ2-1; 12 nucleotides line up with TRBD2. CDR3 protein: CASSFSSPLAGGPIEQFF. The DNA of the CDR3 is TGTGCCAGCAGTTTCTCGAGCCCCCTAGCGGGAGGGCCCATAGAGCAGTTCTTC.